The TCR beta chain described here comes from a study of tumor-infiltrating lymphocytes in oesophageal squamous cell carcinoma. CDR3 length equals 14 residues. Germline CDR1 and CDR2: LGHNA and YSLEER. Trimming cost V 0 bases and J 4 bases, with 8 bases left between them. Using its own MiXCR run on the PCR reads, TCRdb lists one record per CDR3 protein. The table shows approximately 15,000 distinct CDR3 sequences, with 53% occurring only once. The chain couples TRBV4-3 to TRBJ2-3; no clear D. Material: esophageal tumor tissue. This receptor was obtained from a male donor with esophageal squamous cell carcinoma. The CDR3 DNA reads TGCGCCAGCAGCCAAGATGGTGGGGCAGATACGCAGTATTTT. Amino acid sequence: CASSQDGGADTQYF.